This is a list of T cell receptor beta chains from one sample in a study of T-cell memory formation after mild COVID-19. TCRdb re-derived calls from the 5' RACE reads in MiXCR, one entry per CDR3 protein. The table records under 150,000 distinct CDR3 sequences, approximately 22% of them present only once. The specimen was PBMCs or a T cell subset sorted from them (not recorded which). These receptors were collected from a man aged 18 to 29 who had mild COVID-19 (a few samples of this study predate the infection). Cell type and time point are not known. The CDR3 runs from the conserved cysteine through the conserved F or W. A D gene is named only where the DNA matches it firmly. The listing skips clone size in some rows; elsewhere it reads once, few, many or a size class.

j_call d_call clone_size v_call cdr3_aa cdr3_nt
TRBJ1-6 . . TRBV5-1 CASSHKQGGNSPLHF TGCGCCAGCAGCCACAAACAGGGTGGTAATTCACCCCTCCACTTT
TRBJ2-7 . . TRBV7-8 CASSGGRDSSYEQYF TGTGCCAGCAGCGGCGGCAGGGATAGCTCCTACGAGCAGTACTTC
TRBJ2-1 . . TRBV7-2 CASSLALGRHNEQFF TGTGCCAGCAGCTTAGCGTTGGGGAGGCACAATGAGCAGTTCTTC
TRBJ2-1 TRBD2 few TRBV7-8 CASSLGLAGNEQFF TGTGCCAGCAGCTTAGGACTAGCGGGTAATGAGCAGTTCTTC
TRBJ2-3 . . TRBV20-1 CSAEFSTDTQYF TGCAGTGCCGAGTTTAGCACAGATACGCAGTATTTT
TRBJ1-2 TRBD1 many TRBV20-1 CSARDGDRGNYGYTF TGCAGTGCTAGAGATGGGGACAGGGGAAACTATGGCTACACCTTC
TRBJ2-3 . few TRBV5-4 CASRNRDLRDTQYF TGTGCCAGCAGAAACAGGGACCTTAGGGATACGCAGTATTTT
TRBJ2-4 . . TRBV2 CASSDHRLAKNIQYF TGTGCCAGCAGTGACCACAGACTAGCCAAAAACATTCAGTACTTC
TRBJ1-1 . . TRBV4-2 CASSPLQGYTEAFF TGTGCCAGCAGCCCGTTACAGGGATACACTGAAGCTTTCTTT
TRBJ2-1 TRBD2 . TRBV5-1 CASSPTGSGEYNEQFF TGCGCCAGCAGCCCTACGGGTAGCGGGGAGTACAATGAGCAGTTCTTC
TRBJ2-3 . many TRBV6-2/TRBV6-3 CASSLGDTQYF TGTGCCAGCAGTTTAGGAGATACGCAGTATTTT
TRBJ2-3 . . TRBV4-3 CASSQAGIFGAPGTDTQYF TGCGCCAGCAGCCAGGCAGGAATCTTTGGAGCGCCTGGCACAGATACGCAGTATTTT
TRBJ1-6 TRBD1 . TRBV20-1 CSARTDRGRSPLHF TGCAGTGCTAGAACGGACAGGGGAAGATCACCCCTCCACTTT
TRBJ2-6 . . TRBV6-5 CASGSSGANVLTF TGTGCCAGCGGGAGCTCTGGGGCCAACGTCCTGACTTTC